This T cell receptor beta chain appears in the sequencing data of a study of T-cell memory formation after mild COVID-19. For the study at large: TCR clusters were largely donor specific.

Study-wide results and caveats: Among clones contracting day 15 to 85, CD4/CD8 was balanced, whereas later expanders leaned CD4+. Prior to infection, memory already included some responding clones, suggesting cross-reactive memory joined.

This CDR3 spans 15 amino acids. Germline CDR1 is LGHDT and CDR2 is YNNKEL (reference sequence). The germline V and J ends were trimmed by 4 bases and 2 bases, with 9 bases remaining between them. TCRdb reprocessed the 5' RACE reads with MiXCR, giving one entry per CDR3 protein. The repertoire holds 200,000 to 300,000 distinct CDR3 sequences, 16% seen once, with roughly a fifth in the top ten. This clonotype was detected only a few times. Antigen: not known. The V and J genes are TRBV3-1 and TRBJ2-6; D is possibly TRBD1 or TRBD2 (5 bases each). This clonotype was sampled from a man between 18 and 35 years old who had mild COVID-19 (a few samples of this study predate the infection). Cell type and time point are not known. Sequenced input: PBMCs or a T cell subset sorted from them (not recorded which). The CDR3 coding sequence is TGTGCCAGCAGCCCTGAGGGGACTGGGGCCAACGTCCTGACTTTC. Its protein is CASSPEGTGANVLTF.